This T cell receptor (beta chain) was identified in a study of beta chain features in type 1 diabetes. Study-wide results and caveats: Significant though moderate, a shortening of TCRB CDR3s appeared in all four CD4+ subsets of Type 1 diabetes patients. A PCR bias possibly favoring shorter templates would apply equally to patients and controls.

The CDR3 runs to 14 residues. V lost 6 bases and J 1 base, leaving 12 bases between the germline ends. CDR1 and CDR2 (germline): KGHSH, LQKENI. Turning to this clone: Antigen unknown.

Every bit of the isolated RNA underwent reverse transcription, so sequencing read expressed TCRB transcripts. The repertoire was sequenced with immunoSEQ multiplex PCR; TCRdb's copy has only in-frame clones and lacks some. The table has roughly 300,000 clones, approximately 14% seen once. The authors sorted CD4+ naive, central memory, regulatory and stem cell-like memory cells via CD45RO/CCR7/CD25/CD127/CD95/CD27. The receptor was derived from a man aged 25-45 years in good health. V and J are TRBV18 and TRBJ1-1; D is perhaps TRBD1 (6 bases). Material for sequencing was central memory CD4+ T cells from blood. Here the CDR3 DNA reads TGTGCCAGCTCCCCGGGGGCAGAGAACACTGAAGCTTTCTTT. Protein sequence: CASSPGAENTEAFF.